These 26 T cell receptor beta chains were all obtained from the same sample, sequenced in a study of naive and memory T cell subsets. The beta constant-region primer was an equimolar mix of two oligonucleotides covering TRBC1 and TRBC2. Nested alpha and beta constant-region primers with the SP2 primer drove four PCR rounds on ligated cDNA. One entry per CDR3 protein results from TCRdb running MiXCR on the UMI-ligation and nested PCR reads. The sample has about 160,000 distinct CDR3 sequences, approximately 22% seen once. Study-wide findings and caveats: Naive repertoires, especially CD8, held a few larger clonotypes, possibly memory cells re-expressing CD45RA.

No cognate antigen is known for these TCRs. Sequences were obtained from naive CD4+ T cells from blood. The receptors come from a human donor in good health.

The chain links TRBV6-6 to TRBJ1-5; D gene unclear. CDR1 MNHNY and CDR2 SVGAGI come from the germline V gene (reference sequence). V lost 2 bases and J lost 0, with 5 bases in between. The CDR3 runs to 14 residues. CDR3: CASSYLYSNQPQHF. The DNA for the CDR3 is TGTGCCAGCAGTTACCTGTATAGCAATCAGCCCCAGCATTTT.

This clonotype was counted between two and nine times. This rearrangement joins TRBV5-1 to TRBJ1-2; D is perhaps TRBD1 (6 bases). This CDR3 has 13 residues. The ends were cut back, 4 bases at V and 4 bases at J, with 11 bases in the middle. CDR1 SGHRS and CDR2 YFSETQ come from the germline V gene. Written as DNA, the CDR3 is TGCGCCAGCAGCAAGGGGACATCCTATGGCTACACCTTC. Translation gives CASSKGTSYGYTF.

This clonotype has a count of ten or more. The chain carries TRBV19 and TRBJ2-6, with 7 bases matching TRBD1. Germline loops: CDR1 LNHDA, CDR2 SQIVND (reference sequence). CDR3 size: 17 residues. Germline trimming cut 3 bases from V and 1 base from J; bases unmatched to any gene: 6. CDR3 amino acids: CASSMGQRLSGANVLTF. CDR3 in DNA: TGTGCCAGTAGTATGGGACAGCGCCTTTCTGGGGCCAACGTCCTGACTTTC.

This clonotype was detected a few times. The chain joins TRBV5-1 to TRBJ1-3; tentative D call: TRBD1 (6 bases). CDR3 length: 15 amino acids. The germline V gene has CDR1 SGHRS and CDR2 YFSETQ. Trimming took off 2 bases at V and 3 bases at J, with 12 bases between the two ends. The CDR3 spells CASSFARTDGNTIYF. The CDR3 region has the DNA TGCGCCAGCAGCTTCGCGAGGACAGATGGAAACACCATATATTTT.

The table lists this clonotype with a few counts. The V call is TRBV28, the J call TRBJ2-4, with D possibly matching TRBD1 (6 bases). Looked up from germline, CDR1 is MDHEN and CDR2 is SYDVKM. CDR3 size: 15 residues. V gave up 6 bases and J gave up 2 bases, with 14 bases separating them. Here the CDR3 DNA reads TGTGCCAGCAGCCTTCCTGGGGGCCCCAAAAACATTCAGTACTTC. Amino acids: CASSLPGGPKNIQYF.

This clonotype occurred a few times. The chain employs TRBV28 and TRBJ2-3; no firm D call. The V and J ends lost 0 bases and 0 bases respectively, with 10 bases between them. The CDR3 runs 16 residues. Germline loops: CDR1 MDHEN, CDR2 SYDVKM. CDR3 protein: CASSLWGRSSTDTQYF. CDR3 DNA sequence: TGTGCCAGCAGTTTATGGGGCAGGAGTAGCACAGATACGCAGTATTTT.

In its sample, this clonotype was seen a few times. The chain couples TRBV5-5 to TRBJ2-1; 7 nucleotides match TRBD2. V lost 4 bases, J lost 0 bases, and 7 bases stayed unmatched. The CDR3 length is 16 residues. Germline CDR1 SGHKS, CDR2 YYEKEE (reference sequence). CDR3 nucleotides: TGTGCCAGCAGCGCCGTTGGGGGGGGCTCCTACAATGAGCAGTTCTTC. Protein: CASSAVGGGSYNEQFF. Combining the CDR3 with reference TRBV5-5 and TRBJ2-1 gives the whole variable domain DAGVTQSPTHLIKTRGQQVTLRCSPISGHKSVSWYQQVLGQGPQFIFQYYEKEERGRGNFPDRFSARQFPNYSSELNVNALLLGDSALYLCASSAVGGGSYNEQFFGPGTRLTVL.

The chain combines TRBV10-3 with TRBJ2-2; a weak D match, TRBD2 (5 bases). The CDR3 spans 12 residues. V was cut by 7 bases and J by 6 bases, with 9 bases left in between. In germline, CDR1 is ENHRY, CDR2 SYGVKD. The CDR3 is CAITGKSGELFF. In DNA form, the CDR3 reads TGTGCCATCACCGGGAAGTCCGGGGAGCTGTTTTTT.

Only a few counts were recorded for this clonotype. The chain joins TRBV28 to TRBJ1-2, with unresolved D. CDR1 is MDHEN, CDR2 SYDVKM, per germline. The germline V and J ends were trimmed by 2 bases and 4 bases, with 5 bases remaining between them. The CDR3 consists of 12 residues. The CDR3 loop reads CASSLVFYGYTF. The CDR3, as DNA: TGTGCCAGCAGTTTAGTATTCTATGGCTACACCTTC.

In its sample, this clonotype was seen a few times. V gene TRBV28 combines with J gene TRBJ2-6; D ambiguous. V lost 5 bases and J lost 0, with 14 bases in between. This CDR3 has 17 amino acids. The germline V gene has CDR1 MDHEN and CDR2 SYDVKM. This CDR3 reads CASSPPTLSSGANVLTF. CDR3 DNA sequence: TGTGCCAGCAGTCCACCGACCCTCAGCTCTGGGGCCAACGTCCTGACTTTC.

This clonotype was seen a few times. The genes are TRBV5-1 and TRBJ2-7; 10 nucleotides align to TRBD2. The CDR3 runs 15 residues. V shed 4 bases and J 3 bases; nucleotides not matched to a gene: 7. Germline loops: CDR1 SGHRS, CDR2 YFSETQ. The CDR3 region has the DNA TGCGCCAGCAGCCACGGGACTAGCGTATTCTACGAGCAGTACTTC. Its translation is CASSHGTSVFYEQYF.

J is TRBJ1-1 and V is TRBV7-9; D is undetermined. CDR1 SEHNR and CDR2 FQNEAQ come from the germline V gene (reference sequence). V was shortened by 3 bases and J by 1 base, with 6 bases between the two germline ends. CDR3 length equals 13 residues. The CDR3 nucleotides read TGTGCCAGCAGCTTTAAGGGGAACACTGAAGCTTTCTTT. It is translated as CASSFKGNTEAFF.

About this clonotype itself: A junction end diverges from the germline sequence, so it may reflect a read error. The chain employs TRBV27 and TRBJ2-1, with 8 bases lining up with TRBD2. Germline V gene sequence: CDR1 MNHEY, CDR2 SMNVEV (reference sequence). The CDR3 consists of 15 residues. This CDR3 reads CASSRQSGPGGLSVF. CDR3 DNA: TGTGCCAGCAGTCGCCAGTCGGGCCCGGGAGGGCTGTCAGTCTTC.

In its sample, this clonotype was seen a few times. In DNA, the CDR3 is TGTGCCAGCAGCTCCCGCAGGAGGGGGCACACAGATACGCAGTATTTT. It is translated as CASSSRRRGHTDTQYF. V is TRBV7-8 and J is TRBJ2-3; weak D call: TRBD1 (7 bases). The CDR3 length is 16 residues. The V and J ends lost 4 bases and 2 bases respectively, with 16 bases between them. Per the germline V gene, CDR1 is SGHVS and CDR2 is FQNEAQ. The full variable domain, its missing parts supplied by reference TRBV7-8 and TRBJ2-3, is GAGVSQSPRYKVAKRGQDVALRCDPISGHVSLFWYQQALGQGPEFLTYFQNEAQLDKSGLPSDRFFAERPEGSVSTLKIQRTQQEDSAVYLCASSSRRRGHTDTQYFGPGTRLTVL.

The chain combines TRBV6-5 with TRBJ1-2, with no clear D. V lost 4 bases, J lost 5 bases, and 20 bases lay in between. Per the germline V gene, CDR1 is MNHEY and CDR2 is SVGAGI. The length of the CDR3 is 16 residues. The CDR3 is CASSSTAGLLFYGYTF. The CDR3 DNA reads as TGTGCCAGCAGTTCCACCGCGGGCCTGCTCTTTTATGGCTACACCTTC.

The rearrangement uses TRBV6-5 and TRBJ2-1, with D possibly TRBD1 on 5 matching bases. The germline V gene has CDR1 MNHEY and CDR2 SVGAGI. The CDR3 totals 15 residues. V dropped 6 bases and J dropped 0 bases, with 12 bases sitting between them. This chain's CDR3 is CASSLDSSSYNEQFF. The CDR3 coding sequence is TGTGCCAGCAGCCTTGACAGCAGCTCCTACAATGAGCAGTTCTTC.

This clonotype occurred a few times. The V gene is TRBV5-1, the J gene TRBJ2-7; possible D gene TRBD2, 6 bases. V was clipped by 5 bases and J by 0 bases, with 15 bases between them. CDR3 length: 15 amino acids. Germline loops: CDR1 SGHRS, CDR2 YFSETQ. CDR3 DNA sequence: TGCGCCAGCAGTTCTGGACTACACTTCTCCTACGAGCAGTACTTC. This codes for CASSSGLHFSYEQYF. The variable domain in full, with the rest retrieved from reference TRBV5-1 and TRBJ2-7, is KAGVTQTPRYLIKTRGQQVTLSCSPISGHRSVSWYQQTPGQGLQFLFEYFSETQRNKGNFPGRFSGRQFSNSRSEMNVSTLELGDSALYLCASSSGLHFSYEQYFGPGTRLTVT.

The V call is TRBV5-5, the J call TRBJ1-5, with unresolved D. V shed 1 base and J shed 0 bases, with 11 bases lying between them. This CDR3 is 16 amino acids long. In germline, CDR1 is SGHKS, CDR2 YYEKEE (reference sequence). CDR3 residues: CASSLFIEDSNQPQHF. CDR3 coding DNA: TGTGCCAGCAGCTTGTTTATTGAGGATAGCAATCAGCCCCAGCATTTT.

V and J are TRBV4-3 and TRBJ2-7, with 11 bases identical to TRBD2. The germline CDR1 and CDR2 sequences are LGHNA and YSLEER. With 8 bases clipped from V and 0 bases from J, the junction kept 21 bases outside the gene matches. This CDR3 comprises 20 residues. The CDR3 loop reads CASEGPQGTSSGRSSYEQYF. In DNA, the CDR3 is TGCGCCAGCGAAGGCCCACAGGGAACCTCTAGCGGGAGGAGCTCCTACGAGCAGTACTTC.

The chain uses TRBV20-1 and TRBJ2-7; unclear D gene. In germline, CDR1 is DFQATT, CDR2 SNEGSKA (reference sequence). Trimming took 0 bases from V and 2 from J, leaving 11 bases between them. The CDR3 is 14 residues long. CDR3 loop: CSARDWASPYEQYF. CDR3 nucleotide sequence: TGCAGTGCTAGAGATTGGGCCAGCCCCTACGAGCAGTACTTC.

The chain joins TRBV20-1 to TRBJ1-5; no reliable D call. The germline V and J ends were trimmed by 0 bases and 4 bases, with 10 bases remaining between them. CDR1 and CDR2 (germline): DFQATT, SNEGSKA (reference sequence). The CDR3 is 14 amino acids. CDR3 loop: CSARDHGANQPQHF. The CDR3 coding sequence is TGCAGTGCTAGAGATCACGGTGCGAATCAGCCCCAGCATTTT.

The rearrangement joins TRBV29-1 to TRBJ2-7, with D unclear. Germline V gives CDR1 SQVTM, CDR2 ANQGSEA. This CDR3 region has 15 residues. V was clipped by 3 bases and J by 2 bases, with 17 bases between them. Written as DNA, the CDR3 is TGCAGCGTTGACAAACCTATTGGTCTAGCCTACGAGCAGTACTTC. It codes for CSVDKPIGLAYEQYF.

This sequence joins TRBV19 and TRBJ1-5, with 7 bases aligning to TRBD1. The germline V gene has CDR1 LNHDA and CDR2 SQIVND (reference sequence). This CDR3 has 13 amino acids. V dropped 5 bases and J dropped 7; count of bases not matched to a gene: 5. In nucleotides, the CDR3 is TGTGCCAGTAGTCTCAGGGGGAGGCAGCCCCAGCATTTT. Protein: CASSLRGRQPQHF.

V is TRBV7-6 and J is TRBJ2-7; D may be TRBD2 (7 bases). Germline CDR1 reads SGHVS; CDR2 reads FNYEAQ. V was shortened by 0 bases and J by 1 base, with 13 bases between the two germline ends. This CDR3 is 16 amino acids long. For the CDR3, the DNA is TGTGCCAGCAGCTTAGCTGGGGGGGGCTATTCCTACGAGCAGTACTTC. It yields the protein CASSLAGGGYSYEQYF.

The chain links TRBV11-2 to TRBJ2-6; D gene uncertain. The V gene lost 2 bases and the J gene lost 4 bases, with 9 bases spanning the gap. This CDR3 region has 15 residues. CDR1 SGHAT and CDR2 FQNNGV come from the germline V gene. In DNA, the CDR3 is TGTGCCAGCAGCTTAAGCCCGGTGGGGGCCAACGTCCTGACTTTC. Translating it yields CASSLSPVGANVLTF.

In its sample, this clonotype was seen a few times. The chain combines TRBV28 with TRBJ1-4, with TRBD1 as a possible D gene (5 bases). Germline V lookup: CDR1 MDHEN, CDR2 SYDVKM. V gave up 5 bases and J gave up 9 bases, with 16 bases separating them. The CDR3 has 14 residues. CDR3 nucleotides: TGTGCCAGCAGTCGTGGGGGGGGTGTTCAAAAACTGTTTTTT. Amino acid sequence: CASSRGGGVQKLFF. Full variable domain (rest looked up from reference TRBV28 and TRBJ1-4): DVKVTQSSRYLVKRTGEKVFLECVQDMDHENMFWYRQDPGLGLRLIYFSYDVKMKEKGDIPEGYSVSREKKERFSLILESASTNQTSMYLCASSRGGGVQKLFFGSGTQLSVL.